This record looks at one T cell receptor (beta chain) sequence and its context. Its target is unknown. The data were obtained in a study of blood T cells in healthy people across ages. The CDR3 is made up of 14 amino acids. The germline gives CDR1 MNHNY, CDR2 SVGAGI (reference sequence). The ends were cut back, 4 bases at V and 7 bases at J, with 11 bases in the middle. PCR was performed a second time for about 6 to 11 cycles using a sample-barcoded 5' primer and a J-beta primer mix. Every molecule of cDNA carried a tag from a template-switch adaptor with 12 random nucleotides. MiXCR, run by TCRdb on the 5' RACE reads, gives a single entry per CDR3 protein. Of more than 500,000 distinct CDR3 sequences listed, roughly a quarter are singletons. Points from the study as a whole: Long-lived and aged donors differed, with more naive CD4+ cells and higher diversity in the long-lived.

The same sample was also studied in work on T cells of mothers and their children. That source notes: The study sampled a few healthy Caucasian mothers and their six children. Thymic selection molds TCR recombination output in a comparable way in related and unrelated pairs.

The receptor was isolated from a boy aged 2-15 years in good health. The chain combines TRBV6-6 with TRBJ1-6; tentative D call: TRBD1 (5 bases). Sequencing used blood. Written as DNA, the CDR3 is TGTGCCAGCAGTTCCAGGGCGGGGAATTCACCCCTCCACTTT. This translates into CASSSRAGNSPLHF.